This TCR beta chain was captured by sequencing in a study of cytomegalovirus exposure and HLA in healthy donors. For the study at large: A subsequent analysis stated that the 120 validation repertoires were run on the same platform as the roughly 670 first-cohort repertoires.

This clone occurred once. What it recognizes is unknown. Study-wide results and caveats: Cytomegalovirus status was reportedly diagnosed by the classifier with high specificity and sensitivity. Researchers catalogued some 160 TCR beta chains as cytomegalovirus-associated.

Libraries were prepared by immunoSEQ multiplex PCR; TCRdb keeps only in-frame clonotypes and omits some of them. The table shows 250,000 or so clones, with nearly 90% occurring only once. Trimming removed 5 bases from V and 5 bases from J; junction bases left unmatched: 7. The CDR3 consists of 14 residues. Germline V gene lookup returns CDR1 SGHAT and CDR2 FQNNGV. The sequenced sample was PBMCs. The chain recombines TRBV11-2 with TRBJ2-5, with 8 bases identical to TRBD1. This sequence was found in a woman aged 18-29 years in good health and CMV-seronegative. The CDR3 coding sequence is TGTGCCAGCAGCGCAGGGACAGGTGGGGAGACCCAGTACTTC. This codes for CASSAGTGGETQYF.